The table lists the clone carrying this TCR beta chain with a few counts. TCRdb re-called the 5' RACE reads with MiXCR, one entry per CDR3 protein. The table shows under 700,000 distinct CDR3 sequences, with roughly a sixth occurring only once. CDR3 length: 19 amino acids. Germline V gene lookup returns CDR1 MDHEN and CDR2 SYDVKM. The V gene lost 1 base and the J gene lost 2 bases, with 21 bases spanning the gap. This sample was included in a study of T cells after yellow fever vaccination. The source was PBMCs, collected less than 6 days after the first yellow fever vaccination. The receptor's source is a man younger than 35 who received the YFV17D yellow fever vaccine. The rearrangement links TRBV28 to TRBJ1-5; tentative D call: TRBD1 (6 bases). The CDR3 protein is CASSLFASSGVVGNQPQHF. CDR3 nucleotides: TGTGCCAGCAGTTTATTTGCTTCGTCAGGGGTTGTTGGCAATCAGCCCCAGCATTTT.